This T cell receptor (beta chain) is from a study of shared clonotypes between healthy human individuals. Study overall: Per donor, three plates held CD4 naive cells, three held CD4 memory, two held CD8 naive and one held CD8 memory.

A remark on this clone: The antigen remains undetermined.

The V end was cut by 2 bases, the J end by 10 bases, with 23 bases between. The CDR3 spans 16 residues. CDR1 and CDR2 (germline): MNHEY, SMNVEV (reference sequence). Findings and caveats of the study: Across a few donors, naive CD4 shared roughly 5.2%, naive CD8 under 4%, memory CD4 roughly 2.3%, memory CD8 about 0.4%.

Per the original data handling: Because ImmunoSEQ provided only junction sequences with no quality scores, the filtering differed. Repertoires were generated with immunoSEQ multiplex PCR, while TCRdb's copy carries only in-frame clones and drops some. That table furnishes V, J and clone size, whereas the DNA furnished D and trimming. Here the sample spans over 850,000 clones, about four fifths being singletons. Sequences were obtained from memory CD4+ T cells from PBMCs. Subset reported: CD45RA-negative fraction. The clonotype was recovered from a man between 18 and 29 years old in good health. Some clones in this sample may be carry-over from other donors' samples. The chain is built from TRBV27 and TRBJ1-1, with D tentatively TRBD1 (5 bases). The CDR3 loop is CASSLDGRGSRSPAFF. The CDR3 bases are TGTGCCAGCAGTTTAGATGGGCGGGGCTCGCGTAGTCCAGCTTTCTTT.